Reported below is one TCR beta chain. Inclusion required at least two post-ART and at least one pre-ART PBMC samples. Cryopreserved PBMC numbered roughly 0.9-11 million per sample before DNA extraction. Trimming took 2 bases from V and 1 from J, leaving 5 bases between them. The CDR3 contains 13 residues. CDR1 is MDHEN and CDR2 is SYDVKM in the germline V gene. At the survey level, the v3.0 immunoSEQ assay was run. The data were produced by immunoSEQ multiplex PCR, yet TCRdb's version contains in-frame clones alone and is incomplete. The profile covers fewer than 45,000 clones, with around three quarters appearing a single time and less than 6% taken by the ten largest. These data are taken from a study of long-term antiretroviral therapy in people with HIV.

The gene calls are TRBV28 and TRBJ1-1; D ambiguous. This receptor was taken from a young man with HIV. This specimen consisted of unsorted PBMCs, obtained 3.4 years after starting antiretroviral therapy. The CDR3 DNA reads as TGTGCCAGCAGTTTACCGGGGAACACTGAAGCTTTCTTT. Its translation: CASSLPGNTEAFF.